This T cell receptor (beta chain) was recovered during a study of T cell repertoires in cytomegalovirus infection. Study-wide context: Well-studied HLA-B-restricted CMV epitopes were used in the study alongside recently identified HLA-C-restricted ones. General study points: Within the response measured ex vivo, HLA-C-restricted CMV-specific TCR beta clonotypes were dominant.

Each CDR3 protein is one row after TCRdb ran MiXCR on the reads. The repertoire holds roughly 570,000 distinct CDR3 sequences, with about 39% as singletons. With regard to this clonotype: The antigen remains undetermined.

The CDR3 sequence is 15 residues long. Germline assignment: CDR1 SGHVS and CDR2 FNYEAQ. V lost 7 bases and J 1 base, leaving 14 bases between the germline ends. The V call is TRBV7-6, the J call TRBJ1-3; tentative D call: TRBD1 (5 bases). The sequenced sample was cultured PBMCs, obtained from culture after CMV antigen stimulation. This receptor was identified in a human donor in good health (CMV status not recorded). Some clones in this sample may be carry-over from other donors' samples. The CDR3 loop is CASKRGPDSGNTIYF. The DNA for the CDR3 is TGTGCCAGCAAAAGGGGCCCAGATTCTGGAAACACCATATATTTT.